This T cell receptor beta chain was obtained from a study of immune cell composition in non-small cell lung cancer (dated by TCRdb to the late 2010s). In the study overall: To assign histologic subtype, which was mostly lung adenocarcinoma or squamous cell carcinoma, H&E was combined with p63, CK5, Napsin A and TTF-1 immunohistochemistry. TCR-beta sequencing from Adaptive Biotechnologies was done on a few dozen paired sets of NSCLC tumour and non-adjacent lung specimens and on roughly 28 tumour-only specimens. For supplementary cohort #1, made up of approximately 11 lung adenocarcinoma cases, paired tumour/lung TCR-beta sequencing was done and TIL populations were generated so that tumour reactivity could be assessed. Several tumour specimens with TCR-beta data were rare histological subtypes and were excluded from the subtype comparisons.

TCR-beta CDR3 regions were amplified from genomic DNA by a two-step multiplex PCR, with the second step adding Illumina-compatible adaptors. As a commercial immunoSEQ service, TCR-beta immunosequencing was carried out on an Illumina platform. The authors' pipeline ran thus. Repertoires were summarised by productive clonality and by Top 10 Clones, defined as the percentage of T-cell templates derived from the ten most frequent sequences. Productive clonality had a range of 0 to 1, where 1 means a monoclonal population. Tumour-associated clones were defined as sequences comprising at least 0.1% of tumour T-cell templates but absent from matched non-adjacent lung, identified via log10 scatter plots. Student's t-tests were used for two-group comparisons, ANOVA for comparisons across stages, and linear regression for relationships, with analyses done in GraphPad Prism7 and R. TCRdb's version of the immuneACCESS table is confined to in-frame rearrangements and falls short of the full clone set. An unresolved V gene accounts for under half of the shortfall where checked; the remainder is of unknown origin. V, J and clone size reflect that table, while D and trimming were determined from the DNA. The sample includes some 2,200 clones, with approximately 74% observed a single time. Roughly a quarter of the sample comes from the top ten.

CDR1 and CDR2 are read off the germline V gene as SGHDT and YYEEEE. The germline ends are 18 bases apart after V is trimmed by 4 bases and J by 6 bases. The CDR3 spans 15 residues, from the cysteine through the phenylalanine. Of all the DNA, just the CDR3 is kept, 45 bases in frame from base 1. Normal lung samples came from the same patient and consisted of non-adjacent lung tissue collected as far from the tumour as possible, at a distance of at least 3 cm. Genomic DNA was extracted with the QIAamp DNA kit from frozen aliquots of unsorted single-cell suspensions. Tissues arrived within 2 hours after resection and were immediately processed into single-cell suspensions. Tissue was mechanically dissociated and enzymatically digested with DNase I, collagenase I and hyaluronidase for approximately 30 minutes at 37 °C, then filtered and RBC-lysed. Regarding this clone: Its antigen has not been determined. Nothing much larger sits one base from this clone, and base qualities are not available.

General study outcomes and caveats: Nearly half of NSCLC cases had tumour-associated clones >0.5%, found in 33% of adenocarcinomas compared with 75% to 80% of squamous carcinomas. Smoking pack-years did not significantly correlate with tumour TCR-beta clonality. The reactivity cohort was only approximately 9 cases, and tumour-reactive clones were not shown to share sequences with the dominant in vivo tumour-associated clones. In over nine adenocarcinoma cases, a strong correlation was found between maximal tumour-associated clone frequency and TIL tumour reactivity, whereas no such correlation was found between overall clonality and TIL tumour reactivity.

The sequenced sample was non-adjacent lung tissue. This TCR came from a human donor with non-small cell lung cancer. The chain joins TRBV5-6 to TRBJ2-3; the D gene cannot be named for sure. Read as DNA, the sequence is TGTGCCAGCAGCCCCCCCAATCCCACAACGGATACGCAGTATTTT. The resulting protein is CASSPPNPTTDTQYF.